A single sample is the source of the 8 T cell receptor beta chains below, sequenced in a study of identical twins. TCRdb processed the 5' RACE reads anew with MiXCR; each CDR3 protein has one entry. The sample carries some 100,000 distinct CDR3 sequences, less than 6.5% recorded once. Sequencing was performed on memory T cells sorted from blood. The origin of the receptors is a woman aged 45-65 years in good health.

Ten or more counts support this clonotype. The rearrangement joins TRBV5-6 to TRBJ2-1, with 10 nucleotides matching TRBD2. Germline V CDR1 and CDR2: SGHDT, YYEEEE. Trimming removed 0 bases from V and 0 bases from J; junction bases left unmatched: 3. The CDR3 consists of 17 residues. CDR3 region: CASSLGLAGLSYNEQFF. DNA for the CDR3: TGTGCCAGCAGCTTGGGACTAGCGGGCCTCTCCTACAATGAGCAGTTCTTC.

This clonotype was seen at least ten times. The chain is built from TRBV25-1 and TRBJ2-5; D uncertain. Per germline, CDR1 MGHDK and CDR2 SYGVNS. The CDR3 sequence is 10 residues long. V lost 6 bases and J lost 5, with 4 bases in between. CDR3 DNA sequence: TGTGCCAGCAGACGGGAGACCCAGTACTTC. As protein: CASRRETQYF.

This clonotype has a count of ten or more. The CDR3 spells CASTKQGAISGNTIYF. The DNA for the CDR3 is TGTGCCAGCACCAAACAAGGGGCGATCTCTGGAAACACCATATATTTT. The chain links TRBV12-3 or TRBV12-4 to TRBJ1-3; a weak D match, TRBD1 (5 bases). V gave up 7 bases and J gave up 0 bases, with 16 bases separating them. The CDR3 sequence is 16 residues long.

This clonotype was recorded many times. The chain employs TRBV29-1 and TRBJ2-1; 9 bases fit TRBD1. Germline V gene data show CDR1 as SQVTM and CDR2 as ANQGSEA. This CDR3 is 15 amino acids long. V gave up 7 bases and J gave up 8 bases; unmatched junction bases: 15. CDR3 loop: CSAEGPDRGPHEQFF. The CDR3 DNA reads as TGCAGCGCCGAGGGGCCGGACAGGGGACCCCATGAGCAGTTCTTC.

This clonotype showed up just a few times. The rearrangement links TRBV4-1 to TRBJ1-5, with TRBD1 identical over 7 bases. The CDR3 length is 16 residues. The trim removed 1 base at V and 4 bases at J, leaving 7 bases unmatched. Germline V lookup: CDR1 MGHRA, CDR2 YSYEKL. The CDR3 nucleotides are TGCGCCAGCAGCCAAGTAGTGACAGGGCCAAATCAGCCCCAGCATTTT. Its translation: CASSQVVTGPNQPQHF.

A few counts support this clonotype. The rearrangement joins TRBV11-2 to TRBJ2-2; D ambiguous. Looked up from germline, CDR1 is SGHAT and CDR2 is FQNNGV. Trimming took 5 bases from V and 0 from J, leaving 16 bases between them. This CDR3 spans 17 amino acids. The CDR3 region is CASSPDLLVPNTGELFF. The CDR3 DNA reads as TGTGCCAGCAGCCCGGACCTCCTAGTTCCGAACACCGGGGAGCTGTTTTTT.

The genes are TRBV7-8 and TRBJ2-5; TRBD2 aligns across 7 bases. The CDR3 is 17 residues long. Germline loops: CDR1 SGHVS, CDR2 FQNEAQ. The trim removed 6 bases at V and 5 bases at J, leaving 18 bases unmatched. DNA of the CDR3: TGTGCCAGCAGATCCACTCGGACTAGTCAATTGGGGGAGACCCAGTACTTC. Its protein product is CASRSTRTSQLGETQYF.

This clonotype was picked up one time. The V call is TRBV5-6, the J call TRBJ2-1, with 11 bases lining up with TRBD2. V dropped 2 bases and J dropped 9; count of bases not matched to a gene: 7. This CDR3 comprises 15 residues. Looked up from germline, CDR1 is SGHDT and CDR2 is YYEEEE. CDR3 residues: CASSFRRLAGFEQFF. The CDR3 nucleotides read TGTGCCAGCAGCTTCCGGAGACTAGCGGGATTTGAGCAGTTCTTC.